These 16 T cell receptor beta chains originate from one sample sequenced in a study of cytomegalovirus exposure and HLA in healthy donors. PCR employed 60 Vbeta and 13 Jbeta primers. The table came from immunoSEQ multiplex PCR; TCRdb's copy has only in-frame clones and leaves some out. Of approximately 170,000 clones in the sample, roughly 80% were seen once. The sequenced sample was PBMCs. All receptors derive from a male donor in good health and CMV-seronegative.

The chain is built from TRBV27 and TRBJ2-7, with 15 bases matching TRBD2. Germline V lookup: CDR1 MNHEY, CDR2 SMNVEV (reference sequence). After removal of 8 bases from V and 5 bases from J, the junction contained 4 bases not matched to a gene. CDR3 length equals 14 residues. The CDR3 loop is CASVGLAGGHEQYF. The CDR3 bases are TGTGCCAGCGTCGGACTAGCGGGAGGGCACGAGCAGTACTTC.

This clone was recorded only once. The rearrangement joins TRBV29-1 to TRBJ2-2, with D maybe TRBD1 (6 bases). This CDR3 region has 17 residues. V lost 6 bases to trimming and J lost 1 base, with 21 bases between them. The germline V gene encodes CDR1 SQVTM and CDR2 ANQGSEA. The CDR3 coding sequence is TGCAGCGTAGTAACCTACAGGGATGTAATGAACACCGGGGAGCTGTTTTTT. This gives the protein CSVVTYRDVMNTGELFF.

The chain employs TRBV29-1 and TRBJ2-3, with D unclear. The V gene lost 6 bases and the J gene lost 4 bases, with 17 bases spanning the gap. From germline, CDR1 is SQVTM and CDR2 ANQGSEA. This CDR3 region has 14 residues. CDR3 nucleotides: TGCAGCGTAGTGAAACAACTGCAGGCAGATACGCAGTATTTT. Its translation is CSVVKQLQADTQYF.

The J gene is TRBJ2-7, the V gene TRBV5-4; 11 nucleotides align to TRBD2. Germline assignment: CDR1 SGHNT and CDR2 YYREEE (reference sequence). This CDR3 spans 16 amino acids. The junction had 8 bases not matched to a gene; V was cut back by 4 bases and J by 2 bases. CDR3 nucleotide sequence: TGTGCCAGCAGCCCGGAACTAGCGGGAGTAACCTACGAGCAGTACTTC. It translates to CASSPELAGVTYEQYF. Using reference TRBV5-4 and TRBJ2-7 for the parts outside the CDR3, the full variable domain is ETGVTQSPTHLIKTRGQQVTLRCSSQSGHNTVSWYQQALGQGPQFIFQYYREEENGRGNFPPRFSGLQFPNYSSELNVNALELDDSALYLCASSPELAGVTYEQYFGPGTRLTVT.

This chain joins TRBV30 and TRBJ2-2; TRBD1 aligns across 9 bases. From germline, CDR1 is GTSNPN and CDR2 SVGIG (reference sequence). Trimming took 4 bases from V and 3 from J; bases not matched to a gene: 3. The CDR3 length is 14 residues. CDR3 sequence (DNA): TGTGCCTGGACCGACAGGGGGGACACCGGGGAGCTGTTTTTT. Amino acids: CAWTDRGDTGELFF.

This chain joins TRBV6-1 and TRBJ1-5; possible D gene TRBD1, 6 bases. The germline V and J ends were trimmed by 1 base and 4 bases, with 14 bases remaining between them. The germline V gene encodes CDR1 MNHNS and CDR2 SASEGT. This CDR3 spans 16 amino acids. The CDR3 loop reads CASSEVAGAVNQPQHF. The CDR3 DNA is TGTGCCAGCAGTGAAGTGGCAGGGGCCGTTAATCAGCCCCAGCATTTT.

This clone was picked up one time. Here the CDR3 reads CASSYGAVYEQYF. CDR3 in DNA: TGTGCCAGCAGTTACGGGGCCGTCTACGAGCAGTACTTC. The V call is TRBV6-5, the J call TRBJ2-7; TRBD1 is a possible D gene (5 bases). Germline CDR1 is MNHEY and CDR2 is SVGAGI. This CDR3 spans 13 amino acids. Trimming took 2 bases from V and 3 from J, leaving 8 bases between them.

The CDR3 here is CASSGGQPGGDEQYF. The CDR3 DNA follows: TGTGCCAGCAGTGGAGGACAGCCCGGGGGGGACGAGCAGTACTTC. The chain uses TRBV6-1 and TRBJ2-7; TRBD2 aligns across 8 bases. The CDR3 spans 15 residues. Germline-derived CDR1 and CDR2 are MNHNS and SASEGT. Germline trimming cut 4 bases from V and 5 bases from J; bases unmatched to any gene: 10.

The CDR3 here is CASSGTSGHYEQYF. CDR3 in DNA: TGTGCCAGCAGCGGGACTAGCGGACACTACGAGCAGTACTTC. This rearrangement joins TRBV27 to TRBJ2-7; 11 nucleotides align to TRBD2. V lost 6 bases and J lost 3; bases outside the gene matches: 4. The CDR3 is 14 residues long. Germline CDR1 reads MNHEY; CDR2 reads SMNVEV (reference sequence).

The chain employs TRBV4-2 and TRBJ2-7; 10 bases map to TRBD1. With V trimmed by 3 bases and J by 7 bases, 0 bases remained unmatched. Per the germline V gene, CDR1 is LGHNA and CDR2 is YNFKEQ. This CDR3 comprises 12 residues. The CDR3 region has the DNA TGTGCCAGCAGCCAGGACAGGGGGGAGCAGTACTTC. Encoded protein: CASSQDRGEQYF.

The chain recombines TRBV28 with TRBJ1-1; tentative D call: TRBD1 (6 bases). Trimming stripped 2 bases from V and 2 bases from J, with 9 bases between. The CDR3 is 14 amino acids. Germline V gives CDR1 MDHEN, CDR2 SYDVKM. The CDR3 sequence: CASSLGTYNTEAFF. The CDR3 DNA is TGTGCCAGCAGTTTAGGGACATATAACACTGAAGCTTTCTTT.

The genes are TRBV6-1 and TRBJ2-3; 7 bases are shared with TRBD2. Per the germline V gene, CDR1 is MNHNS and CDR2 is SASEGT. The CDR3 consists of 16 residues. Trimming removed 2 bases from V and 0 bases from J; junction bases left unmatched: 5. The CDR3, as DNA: TGTGCCAGCAGTGAATGGGGGGGGTCCAGCACAGATACGCAGTATTTT. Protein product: CASSEWGGSSTDTQYF.

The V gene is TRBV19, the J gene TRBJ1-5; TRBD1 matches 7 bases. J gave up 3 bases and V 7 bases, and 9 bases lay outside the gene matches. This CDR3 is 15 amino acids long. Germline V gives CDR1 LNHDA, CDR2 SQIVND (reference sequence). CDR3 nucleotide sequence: TGTGCCAGTACCAAGGTGGGACAGCCCAATCAGCCCCAGCATTTT. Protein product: CASTKVGQPNQPQHF.

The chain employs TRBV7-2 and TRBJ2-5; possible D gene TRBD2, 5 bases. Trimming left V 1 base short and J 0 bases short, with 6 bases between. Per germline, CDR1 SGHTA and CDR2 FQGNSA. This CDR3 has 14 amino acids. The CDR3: CASSLVRDQETQYF. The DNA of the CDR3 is TGTGCCAGCAGCTTAGTGCGGGACCAAGAGACCCAGTACTTC.

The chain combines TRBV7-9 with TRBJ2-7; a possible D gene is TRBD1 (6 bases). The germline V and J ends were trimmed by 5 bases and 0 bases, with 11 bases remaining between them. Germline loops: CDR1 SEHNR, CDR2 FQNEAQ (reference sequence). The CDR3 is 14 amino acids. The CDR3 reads CASSETGSSYEQYF. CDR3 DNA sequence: TGTGCCAGCAGCGAGACAGGTAGCTCCTACGAGCAGTACTTC.

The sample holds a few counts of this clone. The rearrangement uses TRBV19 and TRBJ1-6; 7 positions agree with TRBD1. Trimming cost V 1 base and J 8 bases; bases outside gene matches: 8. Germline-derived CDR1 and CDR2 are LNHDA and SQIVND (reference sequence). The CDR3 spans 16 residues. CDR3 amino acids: CASSIAMLQGDSPLHF. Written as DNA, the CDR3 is TGTGCCAGTAGTATAGCCATGTTGCAGGGGGATTCACCCCTCCACTTT. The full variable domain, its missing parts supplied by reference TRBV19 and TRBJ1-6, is DGGITQSPKYLFRKEGQNVTLSCEQNLNHDAMYWYRQDPGQGLRLIYYSQIVNDFQKGDIAEGYSVSREKKESFPLTVTSAQKNPTAFYLCASSIAMLQGDSPLHFGNGTRLTVT.